This section outlines one TCR beta chain sequence together with its context. These data are taken from a study of blood T cell repertoires in COVID-19. Germline loops: CDR1 SGHDT, CDR2 YYEEEE. CDR3 length: 15 amino acids. V lost 2 bases and J lost 5; bases outside the gene matches: 3. Patients from Seattle were sampled longitudinally, starting during active infection. The protocol was immunoSEQ multiplex PCR, while the TCRdb copy is restricted to in-frame clones and leaves out a portion. The table has 150,000 to 200,000 clones, just under 90% seen once. This chain connects TRBV5-6 to TRBJ1-5; 11 bases line up with TRBD1. This sequence was found in a woman in her 70s with COVID-19, enrolled during active disease. The source material was peripheral blood. In DNA form, the CDR3 reads TGTGCCAGCAGCTTATGGACAGGGGGCCATCAGCCCCAGCATTTT. Translation: CASSLWTGGHQPQHF.